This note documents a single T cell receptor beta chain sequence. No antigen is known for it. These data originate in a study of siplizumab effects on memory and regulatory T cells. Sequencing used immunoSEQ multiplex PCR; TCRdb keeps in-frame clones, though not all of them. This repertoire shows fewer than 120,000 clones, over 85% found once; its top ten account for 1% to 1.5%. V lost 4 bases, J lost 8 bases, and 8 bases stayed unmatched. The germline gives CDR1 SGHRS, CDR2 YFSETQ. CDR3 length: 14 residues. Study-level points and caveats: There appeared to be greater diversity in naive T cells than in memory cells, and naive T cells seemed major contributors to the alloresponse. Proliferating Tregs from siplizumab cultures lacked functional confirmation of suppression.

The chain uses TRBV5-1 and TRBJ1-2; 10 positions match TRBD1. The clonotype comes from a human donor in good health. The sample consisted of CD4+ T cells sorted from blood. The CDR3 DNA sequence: TGCGCCAGCAGCATCCGGGACAGGGGTGACGGCTACACCTTC. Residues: CASSIRDRGDGYTF.